This T cell receptor beta chain comes out of a study of OX40 agonist ivuxolimab in advanced cancers. Study-wide context: Patients were treated with intravenous ivuxolimab, dosed at 0.01 to 10 mg/kg and infused every 2 weeks. Aged roughly 23 to 80 with a mean of 60 years, they were around 83% male.

Patients were ruled out by autoimmune disease history or systemic immunosuppression. General observations from the study: Clonal expansion by week 6 occurred in CD4+ and CD8+ blood T cells (at 0.1 to 3.0 mg/kg).

As regards this clone: What it binds is unknown.

Germline-derived CDR1 and CDR2 are SNHLY and FYNNEI. The CDR3 loop spans 12 amino acids. V lost 3 bases and J lost 3, with 5 bases in between. The data were produced by immunoSEQ multiplex PCR, yet TCRdb's version contains in-frame clones alone and is incomplete. This table holds roughly 67,000 clones, approximately 92% found once. The sequence was obtained from an adult with an advanced solid tumor such as melanoma, head and neck, liver or kidney cancer. This rearrangement joins TRBV2 to TRBJ1-1; D gene ambiguous. The input for sequencing was CD4+ or CD8+ T cells sorted from blood, taken in a trial of the OX40 agonist ivuxolimab. CDR3 nucleotide sequence: TGTGCCAGCAGTGAGGGTGACACTGAAGCTTTCTTT. Translating it yields CASSEGDTEAFF.